The next 13 T cell receptor beta chains were all read from a single sample in a study of T cell changes during pregnancy in multiple sclerosis. Clones were sequenced by immunoSEQ multiplex PCR, and TCRdb holds only the in-frame ones, with some missing. Counted here are tens of thousands of clones, nearly 95% occurring once; the ten biggest clones make up around 0.93%. Sequences were derived from peripheral blood, sampled in the first trimester of pregnancy. The receptors stem from a female donor with multiple sclerosis, enrolled in a pregnancy study.

The chain uses TRBV27 and TRBJ1-1; the D is unclear. The germline CDR1 and CDR2 sequences are MNHEY and SMNVEV (reference sequence). The CDR3 contains 15 residues. V lost 1 base and J lost 3, with 12 bases in between. The CDR3 DNA reads TGTGCCAGCAGTTTATGGAGCGGGATCGACACTGAAGCTTTCTTT. Protein: CASSLWSGIDTEAFF.

This chain connects TRBV7-2 to TRBJ1-2; D gene unclear. This CDR3 is 13 amino acids long. Trimming removed 1 base at V and 4 bases at J, with 7 bases between. In germline, CDR1 is SGHTA, CDR2 FQGNSA. The CDR3 nucleotides read TGTGCCAGCAGCTTAGGACACGGCTATGGCTACACCTTC. Its protein is CASSLGHGYGYTF.

The chain employs TRBV25-1 and TRBJ2-7; 12 nucleotides match TRBD2. CDR3 length equals 14 residues. With 6 bases clipped from V and 1 base from J, the junction kept 1 base outside the gene matches. Germline V gives CDR1 MGHDK, CDR2 SYGVNS. The chain's CDR3 is CASRTSGGSYEQYF. The CDR3 DNA reads TGTGCCAGCAGGACTAGCGGGGGTTCCTACGAGCAGTACTTC.

The chain uses TRBV6-5 and TRBJ2-5; 8 nucleotides align to TRBD1. Germline V gene data show CDR1 as MNHEY and CDR2 as SVGAGI. Trimming removed 0 bases from V and 1 base from J; junction bases left unmatched: 4. This CDR3 has 16 amino acids. CDR3 loop: CASSYSWTGSQETQYF. For the CDR3, the DNA is TGTGCCAGCAGTTACTCTTGGACAGGGAGCCAAGAGACCCAGTACTTC.

This clone came up a few times. The rearrangement uses TRBV7-9 and TRBJ1-2; D unresolved. V lost 1 base and J 4 bases, leaving 7 bases between the germline ends. Germline CDR1 is SEHNR and CDR2 is FQNEAQ (reference sequence). CDR3 length: 13 amino acids. CDR3 nucleotide sequence: TGTGCCAGCAGCTTAGATGGGCTCTATGGCTACACCTTC. Amino acids: CASSLDGLYGYTF.

The chain links TRBV19 to TRBJ1-5; tentatively, D is TRBD1 (5 bases). This CDR3 spans 17 amino acids. CDR1 and CDR2 from the germline V gene are LNHDA and SQIVND (reference sequence). The V end lost 1 base, the J end lost 2 bases, and 15 bases lay between the germline ends. DNA of the CDR3: TGTGCCAGTAGTATAGTTCGGGGGGGTTGGGGCAATCAGCCCCAGCATTTT. This sequence encodes CASSIVRGGWGNQPQHF.

This sequence joins TRBV7-3 and TRBJ2-7; 7 bases map to TRBD2. CDR1 SGHTA and CDR2 FQGTGA come from the germline V gene. The V gene end was trimmed by 5 bases and the J gene end by 7 bases; junction bases not matched to a gene: 8. The CDR3 covers 13 residues. In DNA form, the CDR3 reads TGTGCCAGCAGCGAAACTAGCGCGCGGGAGCAGTACTTC. Residues: CASSETSAREQYF.

This clone was observed once. The chain is built from TRBV6-5 and TRBJ2-5; 8 positions agree with TRBD1. The CDR3 runs to 15 residues. V was pared by 4 bases and J by 11 bases, with 15 bases of the junction left unmatched. Germline V gives CDR1 MNHEY, CDR2 SVGAGI. The CDR3 nucleotides read TGTGCCAGCAGTTCCAATTCGCAGGGGGCGCGAGAGCAGTACTTC. Encoded protein: CASSSNSQGAREQYF.

The gene calls are TRBV7-3 and TRBJ2-6; tentatively, D is TRBD2 (5 bases). The germline gives CDR1 SGHTA, CDR2 FQGTGA. The CDR3 is 17 residues long. Trimming pared 1 base from V and 4 bases from J, leaving 14 bases between. The CDR3 bases are TGTGCCAGCAGCTTAATGGTGGCGGGCTCCGGGGCCAACGTCCTGACTTTC. Protein product: CASSLMVAGSGANVLTF.

The J gene is TRBJ2-3, the V gene TRBV29-1; 8 nucleotides match TRBD1. V shed 6 bases, J shed 4 bases, and the junction held 3 bases outside the gene matches. Germline V lookup: CDR1 SQVTM, CDR2 ANQGSEA. This CDR3 is built from 12 residues. The DNA of the CDR3 is TGCAGCGTGGGGACAGGAGCAGATACGCAGTATTTT. Translating gives CSVGTGADTQYF.

This sequence joins TRBV6-1 and TRBJ2-1, with D tentatively TRBD1 (6 bases). Germline lookup yields CDR1 MNHNS and CDR2 SASEGT. Trimming cost V 6 bases and J 10 bases, with 19 bases left between them. There are 14 residues in the CDR3. The chain's CDR3 is CASSPTGFFGEQFF. The CDR3 DNA reads TGTGCCAGCAGCCCGACAGGTTTTTTCGGAGAGCAGTTCTTC.

Concerning this clone: No DNA is shown, since the ends of the CDR3 on it are uncertain; the CDR3 is the one TCRdb lists. The chain joins TRBV7-5 to TRBJ1-1; the table calls TRBD1, which could not be checked here. TRBV7-5 is reported as a pseudogene. The CDR3 is 16 amino acids long, termini counted. The CDR3: CARSHLVAGGNTEAFF.

This chain joins TRBV30 and TRBJ1-5; 10 nucleotides match TRBD1. The J segment lost 2 bases and the V segment lost 3 bases, leaving 1 base of the junction unmatched. The CDR3 has 14 amino acids. Germline V CDR1 and CDR2: GTSNPN, SVGIG (reference sequence). The CDR3 region is CAWRGQGCNQPQHF. For the CDR3, the DNA is TGTGCCTGGAGGGGACAGGGGTGCAATCAGCCCCAGCATTTT.